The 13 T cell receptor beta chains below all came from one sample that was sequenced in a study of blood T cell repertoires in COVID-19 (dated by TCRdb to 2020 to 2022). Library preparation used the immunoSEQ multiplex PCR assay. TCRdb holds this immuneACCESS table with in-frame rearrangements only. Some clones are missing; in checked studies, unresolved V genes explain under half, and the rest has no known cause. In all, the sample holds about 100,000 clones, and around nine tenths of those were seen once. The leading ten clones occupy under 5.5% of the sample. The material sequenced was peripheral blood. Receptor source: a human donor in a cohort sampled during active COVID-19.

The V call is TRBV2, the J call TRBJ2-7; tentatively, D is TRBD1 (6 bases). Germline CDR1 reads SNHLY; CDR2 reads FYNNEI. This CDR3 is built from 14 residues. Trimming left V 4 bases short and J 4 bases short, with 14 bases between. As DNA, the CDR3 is TGTGCCAGCAGTGCTACAGGGCTATGGTACGAGCAGTACTTC. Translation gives CASSATGLWYEQYF.

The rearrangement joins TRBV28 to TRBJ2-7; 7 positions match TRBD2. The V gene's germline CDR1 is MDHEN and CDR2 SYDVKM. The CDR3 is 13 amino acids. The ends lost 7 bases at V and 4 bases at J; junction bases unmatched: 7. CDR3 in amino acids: CASTAGTWYEQYF. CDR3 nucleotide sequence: TGTGCCAGCACAGCGGGAACTTGGTACGAGCAGTACTTC.

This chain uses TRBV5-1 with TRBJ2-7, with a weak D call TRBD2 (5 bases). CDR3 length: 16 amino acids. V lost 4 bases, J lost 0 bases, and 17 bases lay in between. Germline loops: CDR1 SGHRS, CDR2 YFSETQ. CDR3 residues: CASSHGRDDYSYEQYF. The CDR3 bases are TGCGCCAGCAGCCACGGCCGAGACGACTACTCCTACGAGCAGTACTTC. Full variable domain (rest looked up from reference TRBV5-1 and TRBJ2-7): KAGVTQTPRYLIKTRGQQVTLSCSPISGHRSVSWYQQTPGQGLQFLFEYFSETQRNKGNFPGRFSGRQFSNSRSEMNVSTLELGDSALYLCASSHGRDDYSYEQYFGPGTRLTVT.

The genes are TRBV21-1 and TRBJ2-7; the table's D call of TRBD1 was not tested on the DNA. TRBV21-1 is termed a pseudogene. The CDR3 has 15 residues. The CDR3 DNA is TGTGCCAGCAGCAAATACGACAAGAGCTCCTACGAGCAGTACTTC. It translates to CASSKYDKSSYEQYF.

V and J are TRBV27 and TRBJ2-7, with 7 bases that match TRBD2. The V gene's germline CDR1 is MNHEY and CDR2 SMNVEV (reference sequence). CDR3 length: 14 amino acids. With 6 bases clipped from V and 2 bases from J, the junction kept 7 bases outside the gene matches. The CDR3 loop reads CASSGGTQTYEQYF. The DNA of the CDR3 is TGTGCCAGCAGCGGGGGGACTCAAACCTACGAGCAGTACTTC.

The CDR3 DNA is TGTGCCAGCAGTACCGACAGAACCTACGAGCAGTACTTC. Its translation is CASSTDRTYEQYF. V usage is TRBV7-2 and J usage is TRBJ2-7, with a possible D match to TRBD1 (5 bases). Trimming pared 6 bases from V and 2 bases from J, leaving 11 bases between. The CDR3 covers 13 residues. Germline V gives CDR1 SGHTA, CDR2 FQGNSA.

The CDR3 loop is CATRGSGGNEQFF. CDR3 in DNA: TGTGCCACCAGGGGTAGCGGGGGAAATGAGCAGTTCTTC. The gene calls are TRBV24-1 and TRBJ2-1; 9 nucleotides line up with TRBD2. The CDR3 consists of 13 residues. V trimming: 7 bases; J trimming: 7 bases; junction bases outside the gene matches: 4. Germline V lookup: CDR1 KGHDR, CDR2 SFDVKD.

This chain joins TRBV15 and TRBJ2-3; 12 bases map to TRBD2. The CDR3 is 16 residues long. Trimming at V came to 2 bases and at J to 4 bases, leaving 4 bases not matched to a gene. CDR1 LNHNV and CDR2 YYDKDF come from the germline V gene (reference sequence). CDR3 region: CATSRPSGRASDTQYF. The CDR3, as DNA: TGTGCCACCAGCAGACCTAGCGGGAGGGCTTCAGATACGCAGTATTTT.

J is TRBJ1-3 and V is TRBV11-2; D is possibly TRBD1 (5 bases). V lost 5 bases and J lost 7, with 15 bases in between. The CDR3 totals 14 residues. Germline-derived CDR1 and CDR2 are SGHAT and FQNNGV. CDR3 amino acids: CASSLTGRGNTIYF. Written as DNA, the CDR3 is TGTGCCAGCAGCCTCACGGGACGGGGGAACACCATATATTTT.

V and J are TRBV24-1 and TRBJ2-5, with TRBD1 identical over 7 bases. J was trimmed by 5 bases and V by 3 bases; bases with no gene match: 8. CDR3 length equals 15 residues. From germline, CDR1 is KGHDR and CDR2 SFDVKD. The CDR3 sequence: CATSDPDRDVETQYF. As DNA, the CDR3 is TGTGCCACCAGTGATCCCGACAGGGATGTGGAGACCCAGTACTTC.

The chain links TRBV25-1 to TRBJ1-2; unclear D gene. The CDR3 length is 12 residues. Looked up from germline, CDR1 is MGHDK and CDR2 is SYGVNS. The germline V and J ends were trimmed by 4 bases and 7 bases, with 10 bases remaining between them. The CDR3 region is CASSASFSGYTF. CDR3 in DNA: TGTGCCAGCAGTGCCTCTTTTTCTGGCTACACCTTC.

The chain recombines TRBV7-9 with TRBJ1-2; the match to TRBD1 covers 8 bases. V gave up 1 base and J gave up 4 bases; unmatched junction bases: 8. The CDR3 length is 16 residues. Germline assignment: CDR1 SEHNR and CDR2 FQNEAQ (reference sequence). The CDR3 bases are TGTGCCAGCAGCTTAGTGCAGGGGACAGGTCGCTATGGCTACACCTTC. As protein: CASSLVQGTGRYGYTF. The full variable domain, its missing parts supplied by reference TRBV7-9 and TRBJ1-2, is DTGVSQNPRHKITKRGQNVTFRCDPISEHNRLYWYRQTLGQGPEFLTYFQNEAQLEKSRLLSDRFSAERPKGSFSTLEIQRTEQGDSAMYLCASSLVQGTGRYGYTFGSGTRLTVV.

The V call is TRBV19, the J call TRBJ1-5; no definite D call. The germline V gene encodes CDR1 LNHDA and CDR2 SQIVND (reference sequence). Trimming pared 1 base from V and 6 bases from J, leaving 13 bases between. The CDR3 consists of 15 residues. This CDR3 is CASSIGSGFGQPQHF. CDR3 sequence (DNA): TGTGCCAGTAGTATAGGTAGCGGATTCGGTCAGCCCCAGCATTTT.